This TCR beta chain was documented in a study of T cell responses to AZD1222 COVID-19 vaccine. Note on this clone: The antigen remains unidentified.

Study-wide points: Baseline seropositivity occurred in only six or seven AZD1222 recipients. Unmutated variant regions are reportedly the target of nearly half of TCRs that are spike-specific. Compared with day 0, the breadth and depth of the Spike-specific TCR repertoire rose significantly after two doses of AZD1222. Vaccine-associated CD4 TCRs spanned spike, dominant at 160-218 and 743-854.

Measured with immunoSEQ multiplex PCR; TCRdb has only the in-frame clones, and not every one. The data contain about 150,000 clones, more than 85% of them singletons. This TCR was sampled from an adult in good health. The sequencing used peripheral blood, collected on day 0 of AZD1222 vaccination.

DNA of the CDR3: TGTGCCGCTAACAGACATTCTAACTATGGCTACACCTTC. This gives the protein CAANRHSNYGYTF. V gene TRBV30 combines with J gene TRBJ1-2; D not certain. This CDR3 contains 13 residues. The germline V gene encodes CDR1 GTSNPN and CDR2 SVGIG (reference sequence). V was cut by 8 bases and J by 0 bases, with 13 bases left in between.